This T cell receptor beta chain is from a study of T cell responses to AZD1222 COVID-19 vaccine. Study context: Doses given second, at about 4 or about 12 weeks, were pooled.

The CDR3 sequence is 15 residues long. CDR1 is MDHEN and CDR2 is SYDVKM in the germline V gene. V gave up 5 bases and J gave up 0 bases, with 11 bases separating them. Generated by immunoSEQ multiplex PCR, the TCRdb table keeps only in-frame clones and is missing some. The top ten hold about 4.7% of the sample, which has 150,000 or so clones, 80% to 90% seen once. Study-level points and caveats: Repertoire collection took place solely once the T cell response had peaked. Females made up more of the donors, who were largely white British, and clonal diversity may have come out too low. Among AZD1222 vaccinees, only 5 to 7 were seropositive at baseline.

This clone was seen only a few times. Its antigen is currently unknown. The sequencing here drew on peripheral blood, taken on day 0 of AZD1222 vaccination. This sequence was found in an adult in good health. This chain connects TRBV28 to TRBJ1-5; D not resolved. The CDR3 here is CASSSYDPSNQPQHF. The CDR3 DNA reads as TGTGCCAGCAGTAGCTATGACCCTAGCAATCAGCCCCAGCATTTT.